The 16 T cell receptor beta chains listed next were all sequenced from one sample in a study of graft-versus-host responses after intestinal transplantation. Using immunoSEQ multiplex PCR, the repertoire was profiled, and TCRdb retains in-frame clones only, with some absent. The sample yields about 8,200 clones, 93% seen once. This specimen was PBMCs, taken 11 days after intestinal transplantation. The receptors originated from a human patient who received an intestinal transplant, so some T cells may come from the graft donor.

The chain has TRBV4-2 and TRBJ2-1; 12 bases match TRBD2. The length of the CDR3 is 15 residues. Germline V lookup: CDR1 LGHNA, CDR2 YNFKEQ. J was trimmed by 8 bases and V by 3 bases; bases with no gene match: 5. In DNA form, the CDR3 reads TGTGCCAGCAGCCACGGACTAGCGGGGATACATGAGCAGTTCTTC. Translating it yields CASSHGLAGIHEQFF.

The chain has TRBV5-4 and TRBJ1-3, with 9 positions matching TRBD1. The V gene end was trimmed by 0 bases and the J gene end by 7 bases; junction bases not matched to a gene: 5. Per the germline V gene, CDR1 is SGHNT and CDR2 is YYREEE (reference sequence). The CDR3 sequence is 15 residues long. Here the CDR3 DNA reads TGTGCCAGCAGCTTGGACAGGGGGCGAGGGAACACCATATATTTT. Protein product: CASSLDRGRGNTIYF.

This sequence joins TRBV19 and TRBJ2-2; 11 bases fit TRBD2. CDR1 and CDR2 (germline): LNHDA, SQIVND (reference sequence). CDR3 length: 18 residues. V was pared by 3 bases and J by 4 bases, with 10 bases of the junction left unmatched. The CDR3 nucleotides are TGTGCCAGTAGTATTGCACTAGCGGGAGTGGTTAGCACCGGGGAGCTGTTTTTT. As protein: CASSIALAGVVSTGELFF. The whole variable domain, remainder taken from reference TRBV19 and TRBJ2-2, is DGGITQSPKYLFRKEGQNVTLSCEQNLNHDAMYWYRQDPGQGLRLIYYSQIVNDFQKGDIAEGYSVSREKKESFPLTVTSAQKNPTAFYLCASSIALAGVVSTGELFFGEGSRLTVL.

The genes are TRBV9 and TRBJ1-2; D is perhaps TRBD1 (5 bases). The germline gives CDR1 SGDLS, CDR2 YYNGEE. Trimming cost V 4 bases and J 7 bases, with 14 bases left between them. CDR3 size: 13 residues. In DNA form, the CDR3 reads TGTGCCAGCAGCAAAGGGTCAGGGCTTGGCTACACCTTC. This encodes CASSKGSGLGYTF.

The J gene is TRBJ1-1, the V gene TRBV5-6; unclear D gene. CDR3 length: 14 amino acids. The germline V gene encodes CDR1 SGHDT and CDR2 YYEEEE. Trimming shortened V by 4 bases and J by 3 bases, and 13 bases separated the two germline ends. The CDR3 loop reads CASSPQQSDTEAFF. CDR3 nucleotides: TGTGCCAGCAGCCCCCAACAAAGTGACACTGAAGCTTTCTTT.

J is TRBJ2-1 and V is TRBV7-2, with TRBD2 matching over 8 bases. This CDR3 has 17 residues. With V trimmed by 1 base and J by 4 bases, 9 bases remained unmatched. Germline lookup yields CDR1 SGHTA and CDR2 FQGNSA. The chain's CDR3 is CASSLGAGEVVYNEQFF. CDR3 DNA sequence: TGTGCCAGCAGCTTAGGAGCGGGAGAGGTTGTTTACAATGAGCAGTTCTTC.

V and J are TRBV4-1 and TRBJ2-1; 10 bases are shared with TRBD2. V was clipped by 3 bases and J by 2 bases; unmatched bases: 4. CDR3 length: 16 residues. The germline V gene encodes CDR1 MGHRA and CDR2 YSYEKL. Here the CDR3 DNA reads TGCGCCAGCAGCCATCGAAGCGGGGGGGCCTACAATGAGCAGTTCTTC. It yields the protein CASSHRSGGAYNEQFF.

The chain employs TRBV18 and TRBJ1-2; D is possibly TRBD1 (6 bases). This CDR3 contains 17 residues. Germline CDR1 is KGHSH and CDR2 is LQKENI. With 7 bases removed from V and 8 bases from J, the gap between germline ends came to 29 bases. The CDR3 region is CASLEPTRRRGGDGYTF. In DNA, the CDR3 is TGTGCCAGCTTAGAGCCTACCAGGAGGAGAGGGGGAGACGGCTACACCTTC.

This chain joins TRBV6-1 and TRBJ2-5; 9 bases line up with TRBD2. The V gene's germline CDR1 is MNHNS and CDR2 SASEGT. The J segment lost 4 bases and the V segment lost 4 bases, leaving 13 bases of the junction unmatched. The CDR3 has 17 residues. CDR3 bases: TGTGCCAGCAGTGGTGCTAGCGGGGCGGCTAAGACAGAGACCCAGTACTTC. This translates into CASSGASGAAKTETQYF.

The chain combines TRBV6-5 with TRBJ2-7; possible D gene TRBD2, 5 bases. V was clipped by 2 bases and J by 1 base, with 6 bases between them. The CDR3 loop spans 13 amino acids. The germline gives CDR1 MNHEY, CDR2 SVGAGI. This CDR3 reads CASSYGESYEQYF. The CDR3 nucleotides read TGTGCCAGCAGTTACGGGGAGTCCTACGAGCAGTACTTC.

The rearrangement joins TRBV4-1 to TRBJ1-6, with D maybe TRBD1 (5 bases). CDR3 size: 17 residues. Germline CDR1 reads MGHRA; CDR2 reads YSYEKL. V gave up 5 bases and J gave up 7 bases, with 21 bases separating them. Here the CDR3 reads CASSSPVQRDGNSPLHF. DNA for the CDR3: TGCGCCAGCAGCTCTCCAGTCCAGCGGGACGGAAATTCACCCCTCCACTTT.

This clone was seen only once. V usage is TRBV30 and J usage is TRBJ2-2; 8 bases fit TRBD1. Germline V gene data show CDR1 as GTSNPN and CDR2 as SVGIG (reference sequence). V shed 0 bases and J 1 base; nucleotides not matched to a gene: 16. This CDR3 has 20 residues. CDR3 sequence: CAWSVHSTGERAENTGELFF. For the CDR3, the DNA is TGTGCCTGGAGTGTACATTCGACAGGGGAAAGAGCGGAGAACACCGGGGAGCTGTTTTTT.

The V and J genes are TRBV27 and TRBJ2-7, with D tentatively TRBD2 (6 bases). This CDR3 comprises 16 residues. Germline V CDR1 and CDR2: MNHEY, SMNVEV (reference sequence). Trimming removed 0 bases from V and 2 bases from J, with 14 bases in between. CDR3 sequence: CASSLSVGTGTYEQYF. The CDR3 DNA reads as TGTGCCAGCAGTTTATCTGTTGGGACTGGGACCTACGAGCAGTACTTC.

This rearrangement joins TRBV6-1 to TRBJ1-5; TRBD1 matches 10 bases. Germline V CDR1 and CDR2: MNHNS, SASEGT. Trimming took 3 bases from V and 7 from J; bases not matched to a gene: 15. The CDR3 length is 18 residues. CDR3 region: CASSDEFGGQGLRQPQHF. The CDR3 bases are TGTGCCAGCAGTGACGAATTTGGGGGACAGGGGCTCCGGCAGCCCCAGCATTTT.

This clone was observed a few times. This chain links TRBV19 with TRBJ1-2; 10 bases align to TRBD1. V trimming: 3 bases; J trimming: 3 bases; junction bases outside the gene matches: 10. The CDR3 sequence is 17 residues long. CDR1 is LNHDA and CDR2 is SQIVND in the germline V gene (reference sequence). CDR3 in DNA: TGTGCCAGTAGTATGGGGGACAGGGGCCTGCTCGACTATGGCTACACCTTC. This translates into CASSMGDRGLLDYGYTF.

The chain joins TRBV29-1 to TRBJ1-4; 12 bases are a match to TRBD1. The V and J ends lost 0 bases and 14 bases, in that order; junction bases with no gene match: 13. The germline CDR1 and CDR2 sequences are SQVTM and ANQGSEA. The CDR3 loop spans 16 amino acids. This CDR3 is CSVEDGTGTGGLGLFF. As DNA, the CDR3 is TGCAGCGTTGAAGATGGAACCGGGACAGGGGGCCTAGGGCTGTTTTTT.